The rows below give T cell receptor beta chains drawn from one sample of a study of CD8 T cells in ankylosing spondylitis. A single record per CDR3 protein comes from TCRdb applying MiXCR to the 5' RACE reads. The sample records fewer than 650,000 distinct CDR3 sequences, roughly 13% being singletons. Sequencing input: blood, either unsorted or a sorted T cell fraction (not recorded which). The origin of the receptors is a male donor with ankylosing spondylitis. Both conserved end residues are part of each CDR3. D genes are given only for firm matches. Not all rows give a size; the values are once, few, many and, for expanded clones, a class.

v_gene,j_gene,d_gene,abundance,CDR3nt,CDR3aa
TRBV11-2,TRBJ2-7,TRBD2,few,TGTGCCAGCAGCTTGGGCGGGGGATACTCCTACGAGCAGTACTTC,CASSLGGGYSYEQYF
TRBV20-1,TRBJ2-3,TRBD2,NA,TGCAGTGCTAGAGCTAGCGGGAGGGCCGTAGATACGCAGTATTTT,CSARASGRAVDTQYF
TRBV20-1,TRBJ2-1,TRBD2,few,TGCAGTGCTAGATTAGCGGGAGAGCCCTACAATGAGCAGTTCTTC,CSARLAGEPYNEQFF
TRBV20-1,TRBJ2-7,TRBD1,few,TGCAGTGTCCTCCGGACAGGGGCCTACGAGCAGTACTTC,CSVLRTGAYEQYF
TRBV2,TRBJ2-1,TRBD2,few,TGTGCCAGCAGTGACGCATCGACTAGCGGGAGGGACAATGAGCAGTTCTTC,CASSDASTSGRDNEQFF
TRBV20-1,TRBJ2-3,TRBD2,few,TGCAGTAAAAAGAAGCGGGGGATCACAGATACGCAGTATTTT,CSKKKRGITDTQYF
TRBV20-1,TRBJ2-3,NA,many,TGCAGTGCCGCAACTAGCCGGGATACGCAGTATTTT,CSAATSRDTQYF
TRBV5-1,TRBJ2-7,NA,many,TGCGCCAGCAGCTTGGGAGTGGGGAACGAGCAGTACTTC,CASSLGVGNEQYF
TRBV11-1,TRBJ2-1,NA,many,TGTGCCAGCAGCTTAGGGACAACCTACAATGAGCAGTTCTTC,CASSLGTTYNEQFF
TRBV19,TRBJ1-1,TRBD1,NA,TGTGCCAGTAGTTTTCGTCCCGGGACAGGGAGGAACACTGAAGCTTTCTTT,CASSFRPGTGRNTEAFF
TRBV27,TRBJ1-5,NA,NA,TGTGCCAGCAGTCCCCAACGGTCAGGGCATAATCAGCCCCAGCATTTT,CASSPQRSGHNQPQHF
TRBV20-1,TRBJ2-2,TRBD2,many,TGCAGTGCTAGAATGCGGGGGGGGGAGCTGTTTTTT,CSARMRGGELFF
TRBV18,TRBJ1-5,TRBD1,many,TGTGCCAGCTCACCGGACAGGGCAAATCAGCCCCAGCATTTT,CASSPDRANQPQHF
TRBV5-1,TRBJ2-5,NA,few,TGCGCCAGCAGCTGGGGGAGCGGGGAGACCCAGTACTTC,CASSWGSGETQYF
TRBV7-8,TRBJ2-5,NA,NA,TGTGCCAGCAGCCGACGCGGTGAGGGGGAGACCCAGTACTTC,CASSRRGEGETQYF
TRBV20-1,TRBJ1-1,TRBD1,NA,TGCAGTGCTAGAGACGTCAAGGGGGCGCAGACTGAAGCTTTCTTT,CSARDVKGAQTEAFF
TRBV20-1,TRBJ1-2,NA,few,TGCAGTGCTAGGGAGGACTATGGCTACACCTTC,CSAREDYGYTF
TRBV30,TRBJ2-2,TRBD1,NA,TGTGCCTGGGGGGGACAGGGCCACGGGGAGCTGTTTTTT,CAWGGQGHGELFF
TRBV6-1,TRBJ1-5,NA,few,TGTGCCAGCAGTGTTTGGTACAGGGCCAATCAGCCCCAGCATTTT,CASSVWYRANQPQHF
TRBV24-1,TRBJ2-4,TRBD1,NA,TGTGCCACCAGCGGATTTAGGACAGGGGAGGACATTCAGTACTTC,CATSGFRTGEDIQYF
TRBV7-9,TRBJ2-2,NA,NA,TGTGCCAGCGGATCCTACGGCGGGGAGCTGTTTTTT,CASGSYGGELFF
TRBV5-1,TRBJ2-4,NA,few,TGCGCCAGCAGCCCGGGTTGGGAAAACATTCAGTACTTC,CASSPGWENIQYF
TRBV4-2,TRBJ1-4,NA,many,TGTGCCAGCAGCCACGCACGGGGAAGCACTAATGAAAAACTGTTTTTT,CASSHARGSTNEKLFF
TRBV7-2,TRBJ2-7,NA,NA,TGTGCCAGCAGCCCACCGGGACGGGAATACTACGAGCAGTACTTC,CASSPPGREYYEQYF
TRBV27,TRBJ1-4,NA,NA,TGTGCCAGCAGTTATCGACCCCGAGGGGCTAATGCAAAACTGTTTTTT,CASSYRPRGANAKLFF
TRBV12-3/TRBV12-4,TRBJ2-7,NA,NA,TGTGCCAGCAGTTTAGGGCGTTCCTTGCTCTACGAGCAGTACTTC,CASSLGRSLLYEQYF
TRBV20-1,TRBJ1-4,TRBD1,NA,TGCAGTGCTAGAGCTTACAGGGGGCTGAGTAATGAAAAACTGTTTTTT,CSARAYRGLSNEKLFF
TRBV7-2,TRBJ2-3,NA,many,TGTGCCAGCAGCCAACGACTAGATACGCAGTATTTT,CASSQRLDTQYF
TRBV3-1,TRBJ2-7,TRBD1,NA,TGTGCCAGCAGCCAACGGGGACAGCTACCGGGGGAGCAGTACTTC,CASSQRGQLPGEQYF
TRBV3-1,TRBJ2-1,NA,many,TGTGCCAGCAGCCGTTTGGGGGGCAATGAGCAGTTCTTC,CASSRLGGNEQFF
TRBV12-3/TRBV12-4,TRBJ2-5,TRBD2,few,TGTGCCAGCAGTGGGGAGGGCGGGTACCAAGAGACCCAGTACTTC,CASSGEGGYQETQYF
TRBV2,TRBJ2-4,TRBD1,NA,TGTGCCACGGGACAGGGAGTAAACATTCAGTACTTC,CATGQGVNIQYF
TRBV5-1,TRBJ1-4,NA,many,TGCGCCAGCAGCTTGGTGGGAACTAATGAAAAACTGTTTTTT,CASSLVGTNEKLFF
TRBV20-1,TRBJ2-5,NA,few,TGCAGTGCTAGAGTGGCGGTATACCAAGAGACCCAGTACTTC,CSARVAVYQETQYF
TRBV6-2/TRBV6-3,TRBJ1-1,NA,few,TGTGCCAGCAGTTATTGGAGCTCTGAAGCTTTCTTT,CASSYWSSEAFF
TRBV5-5,TRBJ2-7,TRBD2,few,TGTGCCAGCAGTCTCTTAGCGGGAGAAGCTCAGGAGCAGTACTTC,CASSLLAGEAQEQYF
TRBV3-1,TRBJ1-1,TRBD1,many,TGTGCCAGCAGCCACGGACAGGCTGAAGCTTTCTTT,CASSHGQAEAFF
TRBV20-1,TRBJ2-3,TRBD2,NA,TGCAGTGCTAGCCTTTCCGGGGGGGATACGCAGTATTTT,CSASLSGGDTQYF
TRBV11-1,TRBJ1-2,NA,few,TGTGCCAGCAGCTTCTCCGGACAGCCGGATGGCTACACCTTC,CASSFSGQPDGYTF
TRBV20-1,TRBJ1-1,NA,once,TGCAGTGCTAGAGGAGCTAGGGGAAAGGGATTCACTGAAGCTTTCTTT,CSARGARGKGFTEAFF
TRBV4-2,TRBJ2-1,TRBD2,NA,TGTGCCAGCAGCCAAGATTCCGGGACTAGCGGGGCGTACAATGAGCAGTTCTTC,CASSQDSGTSGAYNEQFF
TRBV5-1,TRBJ2-1,TRBD1,many,TGCGCCAGCAGCCTACAGGGGCGAAACAATGAGCAGTTCTTC,CASSLQGRNNEQFF
TRBV7-2,TRBJ2-5,TRBD1,NA,TGTGCCAGCAGCTTAGCGGCAGGGGGCCAAGAGACCCAGTACTTC,CASSLAAGGQETQYF
TRBV2,TRBJ1-2,NA,few,TGTGCCAGCAGCAGTCGGGTGGAGTACTATGGCTACACCTTC,CASSSRVEYYGYTF
TRBV20-1,TRBJ2-7,TRBD1,few,TGCAGTGCTAGAGGGGCGAGAGGGGGCGACGAGCAGTACTTC,CSARGARGGDEQYF
TRBV10-3,TRBJ2-2,TRBD1,NA,TGTGCCGGGGGACAGGAAATCGCCGGGGAGCTGTTTTTT,CAGGQEIAGELFF
TRBV4-2,TRBJ1-5,NA,few,TGTGCCAGCAGCCAAGATCACGGGGTTAGTCAGCCCCAGCATTTT,CASSQDHGVSQPQHF
TRBV5-1,TRBJ2-1,TRBD2,NA,TGCGCCAGCAGCCCCGGGAGATCAGCGGGATACAATGAGCAGTTCTTC,CASSPGRSAGYNEQFF
TRBV5-1,TRBJ2-7,TRBD2,many,TGCGCCAGCAGCTTACGTGGCGGGGGGACTTCTACTATTTACGAGCAGTACTTC,CASSLRGGGTSTIYEQYF
TRBV5-1,TRBJ1-5,NA,NA,TGCGCCAGCAGCATAGGAGGGGATCAGCCCCAGCATTTT,CASSIGGDQPQHF
TRBV7-6,TRBJ2-7,TRBD2,NA,TGTGCCAGCAGCCCTAGCGGGGGAGGTAATGTTATCTACGAGCAGTACTTC,CASSPSGGGNVIYEQYF
TRBV24-1,TRBJ2-1,NA,many,TGTGCCACCAGTGAGGGACTCGACCCCGGTAATGAGCAGTTCTTC,CATSEGLDPGNEQFF
TRBV24-1,TRBJ2-2,TRBD2,many,TGTGCCACCAGTGCCTTAGCGGGAGGTCCCGGGGAGCTGTTTTTT,CATSALAGGPGELFF
TRBV11-1,TRBJ2-1,NA,NA,TGTGCCAGCAGCTCCCGGGACCCTCTAAATGAGCAGTTCTTC,CASSSRDPLNEQFF
TRBV11-1,TRBJ2-2,TRBD2,few,TGTGCCAGCAGCTTCCCCGGACTAGCGGGAGGGAACACCGGGGAGCTGTTTTTT,CASSFPGLAGGNTGELFF
TRBV20-1,TRBJ2-7,NA,few,TGCAGTGCTAGAGATTTAGACAGGTGGCCGTACGAGCAGTACTTC,CSARDLDRWPYEQYF